This is a list of T cell receptor beta chains from one sample in a study of shared clonotypes between healthy human individuals. Profiled with immunoSEQ multiplex PCR; TCRdb holds only in-frame clones, not every one. The profile shows 550,000 to 750,000 clones, about 90% of them singletons. The sequencing sample was made of naive CD8+ T cells sorted from blood. These receptors were obtained from a man aged 30 to 39 in good health. Each CDR3 is given with its conserved first and last residue. Each record gives: J gene, V gene, clone size, D gene, CDR3 DNA, CDR3 protein. A D gene is named only where the DNA matches it firmly. For some rows the clone size is stated as once, few or many, or as a class when expanded; others skip it.

TRBJ1-1,TRBV27,-,-,TGTGCCAGCAGTTTATCGTGGACGGGGAGCACTGAAGCTTTCTTT,CASSLSWTGSTEAFF
TRBJ2-7,TRBV11-2,-,TRBD2,TGTGCCAGCAGCTCCACCTTGACTAGCGGGAGTAACGAGCAGTACTTC,CASSSTLTSGSNEQYF
TRBJ1-3,TRBV4-1,-,TRBD1,TGCGCCAGCAGCCAAGCCACAGGGGAGGCTGGAAACACCATATATTTT,CASSQATGEAGNTIYF
TRBJ2-1,TRBV7-3,-,-,TGTGCCAGCAGCTCCCCCGTGAGGCCCTACAATGAGCAGTTCTTC,CASSSPVRPYNEQFF
TRBJ1-5,TRBV28,-,-,TGTGCCAGCATCCCGGGGAATATTAACAATCAGCCCCAGCATTTT,CASIPGNINNQPQHF
TRBJ1-1,TRBV28,-,-,TGTGCCAGCAGTTTCCTAATTTACACTGAAGCTTTCTTT,CASSFLIYTEAFF
TRBJ2-1,TRBV2,-,TRBD2,TGTGCCAGCAGTACGGGACTAGCGGGAGGGCCCCCTCACAATGAGCAGTTCTTC,CASSTGLAGGPPHNEQFF
TRBJ2-7,TRBV2,-,TRBD1,TGTGCCAGCAGTGCGACAGGGATGGACGAGCAGTACTTC,CASSATGMDEQYF
TRBJ2-1,TRBV29-1,-,-,TGCAGCGTTGAAGGATTTGGGGGGGGCTACGACAATGAGCAGTTCTTC,CSVEGFGGGYDNEQFF
TRBJ2-5,TRBV7-9,-,TRBD2,TGTGCCAGCATTGCGGGGGGGGAGACCCAGTACTTC,CASIAGGETQYF
TRBJ2-1,TRBV28,-,-,TGTGCCAGCAGTTTCAGGGCTAGACTGCATGAGCAGTTCTTC,CASSFRARLHEQFF
TRBJ2-7,TRBV7-2,-,-,TGTGCCAGCAGCCCAGTTGCGGCCAACCGGCCGCTCTCCTACGAGCAGTACTTC,CASSPVAANRPLSYEQYF
TRBJ1-4,TRBV5-5,few,-,TGTGCCAGCAGCGTTTTGAGGACCCTAAATGAAAAACTGTTTTTT,CASSVLRTLNEKLFF
TRBJ2-7,TRBV4-2,-,TRBD2,TGTGCCAGCAGCCAAGCCCGTAGCGGGAGAGGCTACGAGCAGTACTTC,CASSQARSGRGYEQYF
TRBJ1-4,TRBV13,-,-,TGTGCCAGCAGCTCCCGGCCTCGACCTAATGAAAAACTGTTTTTT,CASSSRPRPNEKLFF
TRBJ2-1,TRBV6-5,-,-,TGTGCCAGCAGTTCGACCTCCCACAATGAGCAGTTCTTC,CASSSTSHNEQFF
TRBJ1-2,TRBV7-9,-,-,TGTGCCAGCAGCTTAGGGCCAGCCACCCTGGGCTACACCTTC,CASSLGPATLGYTF
TRBJ2-7,TRBV9,-,-,TGTGCCAGCAGCCCCTGGGACGGTTCCTACGAGCAGTACTTC,CASSPWDGSYEQYF
TRBJ2-1,TRBV19,-,TRBD2,TGTGCCAGTAGAGATAAGTGGGAGGGACCTGCGAATGAGCAGTTCTTC,CASRDKWEGPANEQFF
TRBJ2-1,TRBV19,-,-,TGTGCCAGTAGTTATAACCTGGGCTCCTACAATGAGCAGTTCTTC,CASSYNLGSYNEQFF
TRBJ2-7,TRBV7-9,-,-,TGTGCCAGCAGCTTAGGGCAGCTCTACGAGCAGTACTTC,CASSLGQLYEQYF
TRBJ2-2,TRBV7-9,once,-,TGTGCCAGCAGCTCGTGGGGAACCCTGAACACCGGGGAGCTGTTTTTT,CASSSWGTLNTGELFF
TRBJ2-2,TRBV7-2,-,-,TGTGCCAGCAGAACCACCGCCCCGGGCACCGGGGAGCTGTTTTTT,CASRTTAPGTGELFF
TRBJ2-1,TRBV11-2,once,TRBD2,TGTGCCAGCAGCGACCACAGCGGGAGGACCTACAATGAGCAGTTCTTC,CASSDHSGRTYNEQFF
TRBJ2-1,TRBV9,-,-,TGTGCCAGCAGCGTAGACGGCGTGAGGGATGAGCAGTTCTTC,CASSVDGVRDEQFF
TRBJ2-3,TRBV11-3,-,TRBD2,TGTGCCAGCAGCCGTTGGACTAGCGGTAGCACAGATACGCAGTATTTT,CASSRWTSGSTDTQYF
TRBJ2-6,TRBV28,once,TRBD1,TGTGCCAGCAGTCCAGGGGGCGGCTGGGCCAACGTCCTGACTTTC,CASSPGGGWANVLTF
TRBJ1-1,TRBV21-1,-,-,TGTGCCAGCACTAAAGGTGTGGGGGACACTGAAGCTTTCTTT,CASTKGVGDTEAFF
TRBJ1-5,TRBV5-1,-,-,TGCGCCAGCAGGGGGACGGAGAATCAGCCCCAGCATTTT,CASRGTENQPQHF
TRBJ2-2,TRBV15,-,TRBD1,TGTGCCATCCCGGACAGGGGTTCCGGGGAGCTGTTTTTT,CAIPDRGSGELFF
TRBJ2-3,TRBV6-1,-,-,TGTGCCAGCAGTGAACCCCCAGGGGAAGGCACAGATACGCAGTATTTT,CASSEPPGEGTDTQYF
TRBJ2-1,TRBV13,-,TRBD2,TGTGCCAGCAGCTCGACGGGGGGGCATTACAATGAGCAGTTCTTC,CASSSTGGHYNEQFF
TRBJ1-1,TRBV5-6,-,-,TGTGCCAGCAGCTACGCGGACGGAGCGTTGAACACTGAAGCTTTCTTT,CASSYADGALNTEAFF
TRBJ2-7,TRBV6-1,-,TRBD1,TGTGCCAGCAGGGAATCATTGCTCGGGACAGGGTACTACGAGCAGTACTTC,CASRESLLGTGYYEQYF
TRBJ2-7,TRBV27,-,TRBD2,TGTGCCAGCAGTCGGACTAGAGGTGAGCAGTACTTC,CASSRTRGEQYF
TRBJ2-7,TRBV7-9,-,-,TGTGCCAGCAGCTCCTATGGCTACGAGCAGTACTTC,CASSSYGYEQYF
TRBJ2-1,TRBV6-4,-,TRBD1,TGTGCCAGCAGTGACTCGAAGACAGGGGGCATTGAGCAGTTCTTC,CASSDSKTGGIEQFF
TRBJ2-1,TRBV7-8,-,-,TGTGCCAGCAGTTTTACCGGGCAGGGTTTGAATGAGCAGTTCTTC,CASSFTGQGLNEQFF
TRBJ2-1,TRBV6-5,-,-,TGTGCCAGCAGCCTCGTGCATTACAATGAGCAGTTCTTC,CASSLVHYNEQFF